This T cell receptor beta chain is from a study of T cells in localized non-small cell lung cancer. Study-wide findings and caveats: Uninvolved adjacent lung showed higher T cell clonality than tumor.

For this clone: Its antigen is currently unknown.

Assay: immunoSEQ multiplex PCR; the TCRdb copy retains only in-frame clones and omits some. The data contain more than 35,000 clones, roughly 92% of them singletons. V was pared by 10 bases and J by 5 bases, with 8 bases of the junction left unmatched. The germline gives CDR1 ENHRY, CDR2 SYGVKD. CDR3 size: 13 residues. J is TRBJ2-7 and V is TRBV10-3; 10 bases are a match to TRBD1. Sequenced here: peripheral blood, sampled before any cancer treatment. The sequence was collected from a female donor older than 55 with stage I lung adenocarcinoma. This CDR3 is CATRGTGAHEQYV. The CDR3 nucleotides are TGTGCCACCCGGGGGACAGGGGCCCACGAGCAGTACGTC.